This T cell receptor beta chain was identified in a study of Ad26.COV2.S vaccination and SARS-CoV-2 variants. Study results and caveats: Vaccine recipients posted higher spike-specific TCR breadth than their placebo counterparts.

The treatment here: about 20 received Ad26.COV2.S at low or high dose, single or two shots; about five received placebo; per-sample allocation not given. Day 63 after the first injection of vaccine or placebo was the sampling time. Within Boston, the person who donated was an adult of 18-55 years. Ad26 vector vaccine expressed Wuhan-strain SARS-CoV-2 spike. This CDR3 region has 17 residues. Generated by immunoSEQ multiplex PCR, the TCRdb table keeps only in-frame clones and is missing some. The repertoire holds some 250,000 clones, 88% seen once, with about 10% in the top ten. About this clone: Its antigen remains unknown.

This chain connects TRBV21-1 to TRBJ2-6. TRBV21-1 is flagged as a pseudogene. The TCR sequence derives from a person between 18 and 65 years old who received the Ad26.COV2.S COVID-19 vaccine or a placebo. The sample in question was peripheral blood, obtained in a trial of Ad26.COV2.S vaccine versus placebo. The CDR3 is CASSQGVGTSGANVLTF. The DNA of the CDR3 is TGTGCCAGCAGCCAGGGAGTGGGGACCTCTGGGGCCAACGTCCTGACTTTC.